This T cell receptor beta chain was recorded in a study of blood T cells in healthy people across ages. PCR was performed a second time for about 7 to 11 cycles using a sample-barcoded 5' primer and a J-beta primer mix. TCRdb processed the 5' RACE reads anew with MiXCR; each CDR3 protein has one entry. The sample contains some 900,000 distinct CDR3 sequences, around 26% of which appear only once. From germline, CDR1 is LGHNA and CDR2 YSLEER. There are 15 residues in the CDR3. With V trimmed by 4 bases and J by 3 bases, 3 bases remained unmatched. The sample holds many counts of this clonotype. The material sequenced was blood. The sequence was collected from a woman aged 80 or older in good health. V usage is TRBV4-3 and J usage is TRBJ2-7; 13 bases fit TRBD2. Written as DNA, the CDR3 is TGCGCCAGCAGCCCCGGACTAGCGGGGGTCTACGAGCAGTACTTC. Translating gives CASSPGLAGVYEQYF.